Presented here are 21 T cell receptor beta chains from one specimen sequenced in a study of blood T cell repertoires in COVID-19. Profiling relied on immunoSEQ multiplex PCR, and the TCRdb table lists in-frame clones only, not all of them. The table includes 110,000 to 150,000 clones, around nine tenths detected once. Sequenced: peripheral blood. These receptors all stem from a human donor in a cohort sampled during active COVID-19.

V is TRBV6-5 and J is TRBJ2-1, with 7 bases aligning to TRBD2. This CDR3 contains 14 residues. Germline V gene sequence: CDR1 MNHEY, CDR2 SVGAGI. With 6 bases clipped from V and 8 bases from J, the junction kept 10 bases outside the gene matches. The CDR3 DNA follows: TGTGCCAGCAGAACGGGCGGGAGTGCGTATGAGCAGTTCTTC. Translating it yields CASRTGGSAYEQFF.

The chain carries TRBV5-1 and TRBJ1-1; D is unclear. In germline, CDR1 is SGHRS, CDR2 YFSETQ. The germline V and J ends were trimmed by 0 bases and 7 bases, with 13 bases remaining between them. The CDR3 spans 14 residues. The CDR3 nucleotides are TGCGCCAGCAGCTTGGTTGGAAATCGAGGTGAAGCTTTCTTT. This codes for CASSLVGNRGEAFF.

The chain is built from TRBV4-1 and TRBJ2-5; 8 nucleotides align to TRBD2. The CDR3 is made up of 17 amino acids. Germline CDR1 reads MGHRA; CDR2 reads YSYEKL. The V segment lost 0 bases and the J segment 2 bases; nucleotides outside the gene matches: 8. CDR3 sequence: CASSQDGSGGSQETQYF. In nucleotides, the CDR3 is TGCGCCAGCAGCCAAGATGGGAGCGGGGGATCACAAGAGACCCAGTACTTC.

The chain recombines TRBV7-6 with TRBJ2-7, with TRBD2 identical over 13 bases. CDR1 SGHVS and CDR2 FNYEAQ come from the germline V gene. V shed 0 bases, J shed 2 bases, and the junction held 10 bases outside the gene matches. This CDR3 has 19 amino acids. CDR3 nucleotide sequence: TGTGCCAGCAGCTTAGCGGGGACTAGCGGGATGGGGCCCCCCTACGAGCAGTACTTC. It yields the protein CASSLAGTSGMGPPYEQYF.

V is TRBV27 and J is TRBJ2-3, with D perhaps matching TRBD1 (5 bases). CDR1 MNHEY and CDR2 SMNVEV come from the germline V gene (reference sequence). There are 16 residues in the CDR3. Trimming took 1 base from V and 4 from J, leaving 15 bases between them. This chain's CDR3 is CASSLYPSRGPDTQYF. CDR3 nucleotides: TGTGCCAGCAGTTTATATCCCAGTAGGGGTCCAGATACGCAGTATTTT.

CDR3 sequence: CASSLFTGGGNYGYTF. Here the CDR3 DNA reads TGTGCCAGCAGTTTATTTACAGGGGGCGGAAACTATGGCTACACCTTC. V is TRBV27 and J is TRBJ1-2; TRBD1 matches 9 bases. Germline values: CDR1 MNHEY, CDR2 SMNVEV (reference sequence). The CDR3 sequence is 16 residues long. The junction had 5 bases not matched to a gene; V was cut back by 1 base and J by 2 bases.

J is TRBJ2-1 and V is TRBV7-3; D possibly corresponds to TRBD1 (6 bases). CDR1 SGHTA and CDR2 FQGTGA come from the germline V gene. V was clipped by 5 bases and J by 8 bases, with 16 bases between them. The CDR3 consists of 14 residues. The CDR3: CASSPAQGRDEQFF. The CDR3 bases are TGTGCCAGCAGCCCCGCACAGGGAAGGGATGAGCAGTTCTTC.

This clone was seen just once. The gene calls are TRBV13 and TRBJ2-4, with 8 nucleotides matching TRBD2. The germline gives CDR1 PRHDT, CDR2 FYEKMQ (reference sequence). Losses at the gene ends were 6 bases for V and 8 bases for J; bases not matched to a gene: 15. CDR3 length equals 16 residues. Here the CDR3 DNA reads TGTGCCAGCAGTTCCGGCAGCGGGGGCGGCGGGGACATTCAGTACTTC. This encodes CASSSGSGGGGDIQYF.

This clone was seen just once. The chain links TRBV28 to TRBJ2-3, with 8 bases matching TRBD2. Germline V gives CDR1 MDHEN, CDR2 SYDVKM. V shed 5 bases, J shed 0 bases, and the junction held 7 bases outside the gene matches. The CDR3 is 16 amino acids. CDR3 nucleotide sequence: TGTGCCAGCAGTCCGGCCGGGGGGGGGAGCACAGATACGCAGTATTTT. Amino acids: CASSPAGGGSTDTQYF.

The rearrangement joins TRBV28 to TRBJ2-5; TRBD2 matches 7 bases. CDR3 size: 16 residues. Germline V gives CDR1 MDHEN, CDR2 SYDVKM. Germline trimming cut 5 bases from V and 7 bases from J; bases unmatched to any gene: 16. The CDR3 loop reads CASSPALAGLIGTQYF. CDR3 in DNA: TGTGCCAGCAGTCCGGCCTTAGCGGGCTTGATAGGGACCCAGTACTTC.

The rearrangement links TRBV30 to TRBJ1-1; D unresolved. The germline V and J ends were trimmed by 0 bases and 3 bases, with 11 bases remaining between them. CDR3 length: 14 amino acids. Germline V gene lookup returns CDR1 GTSNPN and CDR2 SVGIG (reference sequence). The CDR3 is CAWSVGGWDTEAFF. CDR3 DNA: TGTGCCTGGAGTGTAGGAGGGTGGGACACTGAAGCTTTCTTT.

Only one count was recorded for this clone. The V and J genes are TRBV29-1 and TRBJ2-1, with D uncertain. The ends were cut back, 3 bases at V and 5 bases at J, with 14 bases in the middle. The V gene's germline CDR1 is SQVTM and CDR2 ANQGSEA. CDR3 length: 14 residues. Here the CDR3 DNA reads TGCAGCGTTGATGGTGGGCCAGGTAACAATGAGCAGTTCTTC. This sequence encodes CSVDGGPGNNEQFF.

V gene TRBV14 combines with J gene TRBJ2-2; possible D gene TRBD2, 7 bases. The CDR3 extends over 15 amino acids. With 1 base removed from V and 6 bases from J, the gap between germline ends came to 12 bases. Germline V gene lookup returns CDR1 SGHDN and CDR2 FVKESK. Written as DNA, the CDR3 is TGTGCCAGCAGCCAAGCTGGGGGGGGCGCCGGGGAGCTGTTTTTT. It yields the protein CASSQAGGGAGELFF.

The gene calls are TRBV6-4 and TRBJ1-5; D ambiguous. Trimming removed 3 bases at V and 3 bases at J, with 3 bases between. Germline lookup yields CDR1 MRHNA and CDR2 SNTAGT. CDR3 size: 12 residues. CDR3 sequence reads: CASSDNNQPQHF. The CDR3 coding sequence is TGTGCCAGCAGTGATAACAATCAGCCCCAGCATTTT.

The rearrangement uses TRBV3-1 (or the pseudogene TRBV3-2) and TRBJ2-2; 8 bases align to TRBD2. CDR1 and CDR2 (germline): LGHDT, YNNKEL (reference sequence). J was trimmed by 3 bases and V by 4 bases; bases with no gene match: 10. The CDR3 is made up of 17 amino acids. CDR3 loop: CASSRRAGAGDTGELFF. The CDR3 region has the DNA TGTGCCAGCAGCCGAAGAGCAGGAGCGGGAGACACCGGGGAGCTGTTTTTT.

Comments on this clone: Other DNA variants within this sample encode the same CDR3. This chain connects TRBV19 to TRBJ2-7; D remains unclear. The CDR3 is made up of 14 amino acids. V was trimmed by 1 base and J by 1 base, leaving 8 bases between them. CDR1 and CDR2 from the germline V gene are LNHDA and SQIVND (reference sequence). The DNA for the CDR3 is TGTGCCAGTAGTATAGGAGGCGGATCCTACGAGCAGTACTTC. Translation gives CASSIGGGSYEQYF.

Only one count was recorded for this clone. The chain's CDR3 is CASSPSGTGLNTEAFF. In nucleotides, the CDR3 is TGTGCCAGCTCACCAAGTGGGACAGGTCTGAACACTGAAGCTTTCTTT. The chain recombines TRBV18 with TRBJ1-1, with 8 positions matching TRBD1. V trimming: 2 bases; J trimming: 0 bases; junction bases outside the gene matches: 5. The CDR3 runs to 16 residues. Germline V gene sequence: CDR1 KGHSH, CDR2 LQKENI.

The chain couples TRBV19 to TRBJ2-2; TRBD2 matches 9 bases. Germline-derived CDR1 and CDR2 are LNHDA and SQIVND (reference sequence). There are 16 residues in the CDR3. Trimming removed 4 bases from V and 4 bases from J; junction bases left unmatched: 7. The CDR3 sequence is CASSKAGTSPTGELFF. CDR3 nucleotide sequence: TGTGCCAGTAGTAAGGCCGGGACTAGCCCCACCGGGGAGCTGTTTTTT. Complete variable domain (other parts from reference TRBV19 and TRBJ2-2): DGGITQSPKYLFRKEGQNVTLSCEQNLNHDAMYWYRQDPGQGLRLIYYSQIVNDFQKGDIAEGYSVSREKKESFPLTVTSAQKNPTAFYLCASSKAGTSPTGELFFGEGSRLTVL.

V usage is TRBV27 and J usage is TRBJ2-1, with D perhaps TRBD2 (7 bases). CDR3 length: 15 residues. CDR1 MNHEY and CDR2 SMNVEV come from the germline V gene (reference sequence). V was shortened by 0 bases and J by 9 bases, with 15 bases between the two germline ends. The CDR3 protein is CASSLSPGGPTEQFF. The CDR3 DNA reads as TGTGCCAGCAGTTTATCCCCGGGGGGCCCTACTGAGCAGTTCTTC.

This chain uses TRBV2 with TRBJ2-1, with 7 bases matching TRBD1. Germline V CDR1 and CDR2: SNHLY, FYNNEI. J gave up 4 bases and V 3 bases, and 9 bases lay outside the gene matches. There are 16 residues in the CDR3. The CDR3 sequence is CASSDITGTAYNEQFF. The CDR3 bases are TGTGCCAGCAGTGACATTACCGGGACAGCTTACAATGAGCAGTTCTTC.

The chain is built from TRBV28 and TRBJ2-5, with 7 bases lining up with TRBD2. V trimming: 4 bases; J trimming: 5 bases; junction bases outside the gene matches: 7. The germline V gene has CDR1 MDHEN and CDR2 SYDVKM. The CDR3 has 14 residues. The chain's CDR3 is CASSSQTSWETQYF. The CDR3 DNA sequence: TGTGCCAGCAGTTCCCAGACTAGCTGGGAGACCCAGTACTTC.